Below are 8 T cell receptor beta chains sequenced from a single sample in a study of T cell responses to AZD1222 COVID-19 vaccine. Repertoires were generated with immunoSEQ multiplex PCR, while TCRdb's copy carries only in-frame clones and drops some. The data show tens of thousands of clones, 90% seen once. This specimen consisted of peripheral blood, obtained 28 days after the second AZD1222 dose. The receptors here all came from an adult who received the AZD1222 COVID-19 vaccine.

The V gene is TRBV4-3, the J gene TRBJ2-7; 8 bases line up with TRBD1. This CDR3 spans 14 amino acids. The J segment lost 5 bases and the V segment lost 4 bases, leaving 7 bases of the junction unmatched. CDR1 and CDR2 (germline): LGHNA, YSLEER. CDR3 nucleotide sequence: TGCGCCAGCAGCCTGGACAGGGCAAGCCACGAGCAGTACTTC. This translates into CASSLDRASHEQYF.

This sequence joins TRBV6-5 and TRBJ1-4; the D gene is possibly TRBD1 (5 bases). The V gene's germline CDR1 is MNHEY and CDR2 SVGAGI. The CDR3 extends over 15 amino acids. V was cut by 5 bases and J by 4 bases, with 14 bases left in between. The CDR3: CASSPWGEVNEKLFF. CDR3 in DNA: TGTGCCAGCAGTCCCTGGGGGGAGGTTAATGAAAAACTGTTTTTT.

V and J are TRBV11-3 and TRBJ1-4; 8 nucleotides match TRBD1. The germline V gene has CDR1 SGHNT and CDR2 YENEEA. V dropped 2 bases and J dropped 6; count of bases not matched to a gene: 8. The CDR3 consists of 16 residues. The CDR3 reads CASSLRPGQEYEKLFF. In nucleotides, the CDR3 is TGTGCCAGCAGCTTAAGACCGGGACAGGAATATGAAAAACTGTTTTTT. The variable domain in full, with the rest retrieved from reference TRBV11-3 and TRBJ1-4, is EAGVVQSPRYKIIEKKQPVAFWCNPISGHNTLYWYLQNLGQGPELLIRYENEEAVDDSQLPKDRFSAERLKGVDSTLKIQPAELGDSAVYLCASSLRPGQEYEKLFFGSGTQLSVL.

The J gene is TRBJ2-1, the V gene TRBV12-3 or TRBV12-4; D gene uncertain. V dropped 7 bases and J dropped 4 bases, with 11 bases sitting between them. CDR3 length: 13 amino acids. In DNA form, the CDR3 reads TGTGCCAGCACCGCCCGGCGGTACAATGAGCAGTTCTTC. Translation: CASTARRYNEQFF.

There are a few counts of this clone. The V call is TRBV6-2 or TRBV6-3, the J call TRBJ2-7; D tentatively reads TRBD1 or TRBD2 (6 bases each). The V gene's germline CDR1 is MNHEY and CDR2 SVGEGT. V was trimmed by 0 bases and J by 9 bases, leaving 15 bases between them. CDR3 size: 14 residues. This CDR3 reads CASSYSFRGRGQYF. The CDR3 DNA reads TGTGCCAGCAGTTACTCTTTCCGGGGGCGAGGGCAGTACTTC.

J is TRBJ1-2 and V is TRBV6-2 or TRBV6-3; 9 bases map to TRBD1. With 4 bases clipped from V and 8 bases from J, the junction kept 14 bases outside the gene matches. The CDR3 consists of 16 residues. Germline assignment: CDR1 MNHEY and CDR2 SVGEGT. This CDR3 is CASSWYTPGQGSGYTF. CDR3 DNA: TGTGCCAGCAGTTGGTATACCCCGGGACAGGGATCCGGCTACACCTTC.

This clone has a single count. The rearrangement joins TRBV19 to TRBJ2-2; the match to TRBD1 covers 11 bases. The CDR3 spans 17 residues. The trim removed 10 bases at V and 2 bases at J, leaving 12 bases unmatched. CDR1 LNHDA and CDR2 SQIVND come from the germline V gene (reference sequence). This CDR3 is CATWTGGPLTNTGELFF. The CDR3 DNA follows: TGTGCCACCTGGACAGGGGGCCCCCTTACTAACACCGGGGAGCTGTTTTTT.

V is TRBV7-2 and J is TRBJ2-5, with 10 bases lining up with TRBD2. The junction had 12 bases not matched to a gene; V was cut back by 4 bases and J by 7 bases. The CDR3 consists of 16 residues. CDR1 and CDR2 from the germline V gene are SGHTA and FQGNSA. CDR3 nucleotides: TGTGCCAGCAGCTCCTCGTCTAGCGGGGGTTTCGGGACCCAGTACTTC. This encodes CASSSSSSGGFGTQYF.